The 2 T cell receptor beta chains below come from one sample, sequenced in a study of T cells in Graves' hyperthyroidism and ophthalmopathy. Amplification of TCR beta CDR3 regions was performed using RNA transcripts as template. HTBI primers were used for first-round RT-PCR of the TCR CDR3. MiXCR, run by TCRdb on the multiplex PCR reads, gives a single entry per CDR3 protein. The profile shows about half a million distinct CDR3 sequences, approximately 20% of them singletons. Source material: blood. The source of these receptors is a man aged 40-50 years with Graves' ophthalmopathy.

This clonotype was detected ten times or more. The chain couples TRBV5-1 to TRBJ1-2; D unclear. This CDR3 comprises 13 residues. Looked up from germline, CDR1 is SGHRS and CDR2 is YFSETQ. Trimming took 1 base from V and 8 from J, leaving 12 bases between them. The CDR3 DNA is TGCGCCAGCAGCTTGACCGGAACGGGGGGCTACACCTTC. It yields the protein CASSLTGTGGYTF.

The genes are TRBV29-1 and TRBJ2-3, with D maybe TRBD2 (5 bases). Trimming shortened V by 6 bases and J by 1 base, and 5 bases separated the two germline ends. This CDR3 has 11 amino acids. Looked up from germline, CDR1 is SQVTM and CDR2 is ANQGSEA. CDR3 DNA sequence: TGCAGCGTGGGAGGCACAGATACGCAGTATTTT. It is translated as CSVGGTDTQYF.